This T cell receptor (beta chain) came from a study of response to subunit inactivated influenza vaccine (dated by TCRdb to 2017 to 2018). With respect to the entire study: To follow how T cells responded to a trivalent subunit inactivated influenza vaccine, the researchers relied on deep quantitative profiling of the T cell receptor repertoire.

V is shortened by 7 bases, J by 0 bases, and the region joining them spans 12 bases. CDR1 and CDR2, per the germline V gene, are KGHDR and SFDVKD. The CDR3 measures 15 amino acids from cysteine to phenylalanine. CDR3 DNA only is kept here, 45 bases in frame from base 1. Note on this clonotype: The target of this receptor is not known. There are no base qualities to consult, and no much larger clone falls within one base.

Study-wide conclusions, independent of this receptor: According to the authors, only a limited number of new T cells may be recruited by each seasonal influenza vaccination.

Library generation was performed with RT-PCR. The listed sequencing device is Illumina HiSeq 2500. Through fastp at Q25 and MiXCR, TCRdb rebuilt clones from the public reads, retaining in-frame beta chains. When rows share a CDR3 protein, they turn into one entry using the most common DNA and genes. Counted in this sample were around 790,000 distinct CDR3 sequences; 21% of them appeared once. The ten top clones hold 10% to 13% of the sample. This TCR came from a man in his fifties who received an inactivated influenza vaccine. Donor details come from another sample of the same person, matched by shared clones. This chain joins TRBV24-1 to TRBJ2-1; the D gene is unclear. The sequenced sample was PBMCs from blood, obtained about 5 days after vaccination. The nucleotide sequence is given as TGTGCCACCAGCGACCCCAATCGCTCCTACAATGAGCAGTTCTTC. This sequence encodes CATSDPNRSYNEQFF.